One and the same sample provided the 32 T cell receptor beta chains below, sequenced in a study of blood T cells in healthy people across ages. It was with a sample-barcoded 5' primer and a J-beta primer mix that a second PCR of roughly 6 to 12 cycles was run. In TCRdb, the 5' RACE reads were re-called with MiXCR into one record per CDR3 protein. The sample yields about 620,000 distinct CDR3 sequences, about 21% seen once. The sample comprised blood. Every receptor here comes from a man aged 65-85 years in good health.

The chain uses TRBV4-1 and TRBJ2-5, with D possibly matching TRBD2 (5 bases). V dropped 1 base and J dropped 2 bases, with 14 bases sitting between them. Germline V gene lookup returns CDR1 MGHRA and CDR2 YSYEKL. The CDR3 spans 16 residues. CDR3 protein: CASSQAGLGSQETQYF. DNA for the CDR3: TGCGCCAGCAGCCAAGCGGGATTAGGGAGTCAAGAGACCCAGTACTTC.

Comments on this clonotype: This may be a read error: a much more frequent sequence differs by one nucleotide. The chain recombines TRBV28 with TRBJ2-7; TRBD2 aligns across 12 bases. There are 15 residues in the CDR3. Germline V gene lookup returns CDR1 MDHEN and CDR2 SYDVKM. The DNA for the CDR3 is TGTGCCAGCAGAGACGGGACTAGCGGGTTATACGAGCGGTACTTC. This encodes CASRDGTSGLYERYF.

For the CDR3, the DNA is TGCGCCAGCAGCTTGGGGGACAGAGACACAGATACGCAGTATTTT. This translates into CASSLGDRDTDTQYF. The chain links TRBV5-1 to TRBJ2-3; 7 bases are a match to TRBD1. The CDR3 has 15 residues. Germline CDR1 is SGHRS and CDR2 is YFSETQ. Unmatched junction bases numbered 3, after V lost 0 bases and J lost 2 bases. Combining the CDR3 with reference TRBV5-1 and TRBJ2-3 gives the whole variable domain KAGVTQTPRYLIKTRGQQVTLSCSPISGHRSVSWYQQTPGQGLQFLFEYFSETQRNKGNFPGRFSGRQFSNSRSEMNVSTLELGDSALYLCASSLGDRDTDTQYFGPGTRLTVL.

This clonotype has ten or more counts. V is TRBV10-3 and J is TRBJ2-5; TRBD1 matches 9 bases. In germline, CDR1 is ENHRY, CDR2 SYGVKD. J gave up 5 bases and V 3 bases, and 4 bases lay outside the gene matches. The CDR3 is 14 residues long. The CDR3 sequence: CAISDGQGRETQYF. For the CDR3, the DNA is TGTGCCATCAGTGATGGACAGGGGAGGGAGACCCAGTACTTC.

This clonotype was observed many times. The chain links TRBV28 to TRBJ1-5; D is possibly TRBD1 (5 bases). The length of the CDR3 is 14 residues. CDR1 and CDR2 from the germline V gene are MDHEN and SYDVKM. The V gene lost 3 bases and the J gene lost 4 bases, with 10 bases spanning the gap. The CDR3 sequence: CASSFGGSNQPQHF. The CDR3, as DNA: TGTGCCAGCAGTTTTGGGGGGAGTAATCAGCCCCAGCATTTT. Full variable domain (rest looked up from reference TRBV28 and TRBJ1-5): DVKVTQSSRYLVKRTGEKVFLECVQDMDHENMFWYRQDPGLGLRLIYFSYDVKMKEKGDIPEGYSVSREKKERFSLILESASTNQTSMYLCASSFGGSNQPQHFGDGTRLSIL.

This clonotype was picked up a small number of times. The J gene is TRBJ1-3, the V gene TRBV25-1, with no clear D. Germline CDR1 MGHDK, CDR2 SYGVNS. V was trimmed by 4 bases and J by 0 bases, leaving 10 bases between them. The CDR3 extends over 15 amino acids. This CDR3 reads CASSVSKYSGNTIYF. The CDR3 DNA reads TGTGCCAGCAGTGTCTCTAAATACTCTGGAAACACCATATATTTT.

This clonotype was recorded a few times. The chain joins TRBV5-5 to TRBJ2-2, with D unclear. Trimming stripped 4 bases from V and 6 bases from J, with 10 bases between. The CDR3 contains 13 residues. CDR1 is SGHKS, CDR2 YYEKEE, per germline (reference sequence). The CDR3 bases are TGTGCCAGCAGCCCTGGATTGTCCGGGGAGCTGTTTTTT. Translating gives CASSPGLSGELFF.

J is TRBJ2-7 and V is TRBV9, with 7 nucleotides matching TRBD2. CDR3 size: 14 residues. The trim removed 1 base at V and 2 bases at J, leaving 3 bases unmatched. CDR1 SGDLS and CDR2 YYNGEE come from the germline V gene. CDR3 sequence: CASSVSGNTYEQYF. The CDR3 DNA reads TGTGCCAGCAGCGTAAGCGGGAACACCTACGAGCAGTACTTC.

This clonotype was detected only a few times. The J gene is TRBJ2-7, the V gene TRBV6-2 or TRBV6-3; a possible D gene is TRBD1 (6 bases). Germline lookup yields CDR1 MNHEY and CDR2 SVGEGT. The CDR3 contains 17 residues. The ends were cut back, 8 bases at V and 2 bases at J, with 25 bases in the middle. The CDR3 protein is CASGSQGFGLRTYEQYF. The CDR3, as DNA: TGTGCCAGCGGGTCACAGGGATTCGGCCTACGGACCTACGAGCAGTACTTC.

A note on this clonotype: At one boundary the junction diverges from the germline segment, which might be a read error. The chain is built from TRBV20-1 and TRBJ2-3, with D perhaps TRBD1 (5 bases). This CDR3 comprises 14 residues. Germline V gene sequence: CDR1 DFQATT, CDR2 SNEGSKA (reference sequence). Here the CDR3 reads CSARAIGVSDTQYF. In nucleotides, the CDR3 is TGCAGTGCAAGAGCTATAGGGGTTTCAGATACGCAGTATTTT.

J is TRBJ2-4 and V is TRBV6-2 or TRBV6-3; possibly TRBD1 or TRBD2 for D (5 bases each). CDR1 and CDR2 from the germline V gene are MNHEY and SVGEGT. The V end lost 3 bases, the J end lost 1 base, and 19 bases lay between the germline ends. This CDR3 has 18 amino acids. The CDR3 reads CASSYGGLQGAAKNIQYF. In DNA form, the CDR3 reads TGTGCCAGCAGTTATGGAGGACTCCAAGGGGCGGCCAAAAACATTCAGTACTTC.

In regard to this clonotype: The junction differs from germline at one of its ends, possibly a read error. The V and J genes are TRBV27 and TRBJ2-5; 7 bases are shared with TRBD2. The CDR3 extends over 15 amino acids. Germline V gene lookup returns CDR1 MNHEY and CDR2 SMNVEV (reference sequence). The CDR3 sequence is CASSLSGGSRETQHF. CDR3 DNA sequence: TGTGCCAGCAGTTTATCGGGGGGGAGTCGGGAGACCCAGCACTTC.

The V gene is TRBV3-1, the J gene TRBJ2-5; tentative D call: TRBD1 (6 bases). CDR3 length equals 14 residues. The germline gives CDR1 LGHDT, CDR2 YNNKEL (reference sequence). Trimming pared 5 bases from V and 3 bases from J, leaving 13 bases between. CDR3 region: CASSTGHPKETQYF. CDR3 coding DNA: TGTGCCAGCAGCACGGGACATCCTAAAGAGACCCAGTACTTC.

This clonotype was picked up a small number of times. J is TRBJ2-7 and V is TRBV10-3; 8 bases are a match to TRBD1. The CDR3 extends over 14 amino acids. J was trimmed by 3 bases and V by 6 bases; bases with no gene match: 7. Germline CDR1 and CDR2: ENHRY and SYGVKD. The CDR3 loop is CAIRSRDRYYEQYF. The CDR3, as DNA: TGTGCCATCAGAAGCCGGGACAGGTACTACGAGCAGTACTTC.

The V gene is TRBV5-1, the J gene TRBJ2-2; 7 bases align to TRBD2. Trimming took 4 bases from V and 5 from J; bases not matched to a gene: 5. Germline V gene sequence: CDR1 SGHRS, CDR2 YFSETQ. The CDR3 has 14 amino acids. The CDR3 DNA follows: TGCGCCAGCAGCCGTGCGCGGGAGACCGGGGAGCTGTTTTTT. It codes for CASSRARETGELFF.

This clonotype was seen more than once but under ten times. The DNA for the CDR3 is TGCGCCAGCAGCCCTGGGACATTAGATACGCAGTATTTT. Its translation: CASSPGTLDTQYF. The rearrangement uses TRBV4-1 and TRBJ2-3, with TRBD1 as a possible D gene (6 bases). Trimming shortened V by 4 bases and J by 5 bases, and 10 bases separated the two germline ends. Germline CDR1 is MGHRA and CDR2 is YSYEKL. This CDR3 spans 13 amino acids.

The rearrangement joins TRBV24-1 to TRBJ2-5; D is undetermined. The length of the CDR3 is 12 residues. The V end was cut by 5 bases, the J end by 2 bases, with 5 bases between. Germline V gives CDR1 KGHDR, CDR2 SFDVKD. CDR3 residues: CATSGQQETQYF. The CDR3, as DNA: TGTGCCACCAGTGGACAACAAGAGACCCAGTACTTC.

This clonotype was recorded a few times. The gene calls are TRBV6-6 and TRBJ2-7; 8 bases line up with TRBD1. The CDR3 spans 12 residues. The germline V gene has CDR1 MNHNY and CDR2 SVGAGI (reference sequence). CDR3 coding DNA: TGTGCTAAAGACAGGGGCCACTACGAGCAGTACTTC. Translating gives CAKDRGHYEQYF.

The chain combines TRBV20-1 with TRBJ2-1, with TRBD2 matching over 9 bases. Germline lookup yields CDR1 DFQATT and CDR2 SNEGSKA (reference sequence). CDR3 length: 15 amino acids. J lost 9 bases, V lost 5 bases, and 14 bases had no gene match. In DNA form, the CDR3 reads TGCAGTGCTGGGAAAGTAGCGGGAGATTATAGTGAGCAGTTCTTC. It encodes CSAGKVAGDYSEQFF.

CDR3 bases: TGTGCCAGTAGTATATCTAGTCTTGGAAACACCATATATTTT. Translation gives CASSISSLGNTIYF. The chain couples TRBV19 to TRBJ1-3; D gene ambiguous. The CDR3 covers 14 residues. Trimming left V 2 bases short and J 3 bases short, with 8 bases between. Per germline, CDR1 LNHDA and CDR2 SQIVND (reference sequence).

In regard to this clonotype: A single base separates this from a much larger clone, so it may be a read error. The chain is built from TRBV7-9 and TRBJ1-1; no reliable D call. The CDR3 covers 15 residues. From germline, CDR1 is SEHNR and CDR2 FQNEAQ (reference sequence). The CDR3 sequence is CACSSFFAANTEAFF. The DNA of the CDR3 is TGTGCCTGCAGCTCCTTTTTTGCAGCGAACACTGAAGCTTTCTTT.

This clonotype has just a few counts. The V call is TRBV5-4, the J call TRBJ2-5; D gene ambiguous. The J call may be mistaken, given a closer DNA end match to TRBJ2-7. Germline lookup yields CDR1 SGHNT and CDR2 YYREEE (reference sequence). The CDR3 contains 13 residues. The CDR3 is CASSLVEVGEQYF. CDR3 in DNA: TGTGCCAGCAGCTTGGTCGAGGTCGGCGAGCAGTACTTC.

About this clonotype itself: A read error may produce the germline difference seen at one junction end. The CDR3 sequence is CASSETSGYGQYF. In DNA, the CDR3 is TGCGCCAGCAGCGAGACTAGCGGCTACGGGCAGTACTTC. This chain joins TRBV5-1 and TRBJ2-7; the match to TRBD2 covers 9 bases. The CDR3 totals 13 residues. Germline V gives CDR1 SGHRS, CDR2 YFSETQ. Using reference TRBV5-1 and TRBJ2-7 for the parts outside the CDR3, the full variable domain is KAGVTQTPRYLIKTRGQQVTLSCSPISGHRSVSWYQQTPGQGLQFLFEYFSETQRNKGNFPGRFSGRQFSNSRSEMNVSTLELGDSALYLCASSETSGYGQYFGPGTRLTVT.

This clonotype showed up many times. This rearrangement joins TRBV7-2 to TRBJ2-5; D uncertain. The CDR3 loop spans 12 amino acids. CDR1 is SGHTA and CDR2 is FQGNSA in the germline V gene. Trimming took 1 base from V and 4 from J, leaving 4 bases between them. CDR3 bases: TGTGCCAGCAGCTTAGACGTAGAGACCCAGTACTTC. Its protein is CASSLDVETQYF.

J is TRBJ1-1 and V is TRBV5-1; D is ambiguous. V dropped 5 bases and J dropped 4 bases, with 21 bases sitting between them. Germline V gene sequence: CDR1 SGHRS, CDR2 YFSETQ. This CDR3 has 16 amino acids. CDR3 bases: TGCGCCAGCAGTCGTGGCGGTACGGAACCGGGCACTGAAGCTTTCTTT. This sequence encodes CASSRGGTEPGTEAFF.

The rearrangement joins TRBV20-1 to TRBJ2-1; D could derive from TRBD1 or TRBD2 (6 bases each). Trimming shortened V by 3 bases and J by 0 bases, and 21 bases separated the two germline ends. This CDR3 spans 18 amino acids. The V gene's germline CDR1 is DFQATT and CDR2 SNEGSKA (reference sequence). The CDR3 nucleotides read TGCAGTGCTAGTACCCCACTAGGGGGAGGAAACTCCTACAATGAGCAGTTCTTC. It is translated as CSASTPLGGGNSYNEQFF.

The chain joins TRBV7-8 to TRBJ2-5; the D is unclear. The J call may be wrong; the DNA end is better matched by TRBJ2-1. CDR1 and CDR2 (germline): SGHVS, FQNEAQ. The CDR3 covers 15 residues. In nucleotides, the CDR3 is TGTGCCAGCACAAAACAACATGGCGTGGGTTTTGAGCAGTTCTTC. It specifies CASTKQHGVGFEQFF.

The chain joins TRBV25-1 to TRBJ1-2; D is undetermined. The V gene lost 2 bases and the J gene lost 8 bases, with 12 bases spanning the gap. The length of the CDR3 is 13 residues. From germline, CDR1 is MGHDK and CDR2 SYGVNS. As DNA, the CDR3 is TGTGCCAGCAGTGAACCGGGAGCCGGGGGCTACACCTTC. As protein: CASSEPGAGGYTF.

Written as DNA, the CDR3 is TGTGCCACCAGTGAACCTCCGGGACAGGGGGGCAACACCGGGGAGCTGTTTTTT. This translates into CATSEPPGQGGNTGELFF. The rearrangement uses TRBV24-1 and TRBJ2-2; TRBD1 aligns across 11 bases. This CDR3 has 18 residues. Trimming cost V 4 bases and J 2 bases; bases outside gene matches: 8. Per germline, CDR1 KGHDR and CDR2 SFDVKD.

This clonotype has only a few counts. This rearrangement joins TRBV9 to TRBJ2-3; D unclear. CDR3 length: 15 amino acids. Deletions cut 0 bases from V and 3 bases from J, with 11 bases between. The V gene's germline CDR1 is SGDLS and CDR2 YYNGEE. CDR3 DNA sequence: TGTGCCAGCAGCGTAGGAGTCCAGGTGACAGATACGCAGTATTTT. This translates into CASSVGVQVTDTQYF. The full variable domain, in which reference TRBV9 and TRBJ2-3 provide the parts outside the CDR3, is DSGVTQTPKHLITATGQRVTLRCSPRSGDLSVYWYQQSLDQGLQFLIQYYNGEERAKGNILERFSAQQFPDLHSELNLSSLELGDSALYFCASSVGVQVTDTQYFGPGTRLTVL.

This clonotype was observed a handful of times. V gene TRBV9 combines with J gene TRBJ1-3, with TRBD1 as a possible D gene (6 bases). Trimming stripped 3 bases from V and 2 bases from J, with 18 bases between. CDR1 is SGDLS, CDR2 YYNGEE, per germline. The CDR3 length is 17 residues. CDR3 residues: CASSAGEGGGTGNTIYF. The DNA of the CDR3 is TGTGCCAGCAGCGCGGGGGAGGGTGGGGGCACTGGAAACACCATATATTTT.

The gene calls are TRBV5-1 and TRBJ1-1; tentative D call: TRBD1 (5 bases). The ends were cut back, 0 bases at V and 1 base at J, with 13 bases in the middle. The length of the CDR3 is 16 residues. Germline V CDR1 and CDR2: SGHRS, YFSETQ. The CDR3 region is CASSLEVGTENTEAFF. In DNA, the CDR3 is TGCGCCAGCAGCTTGGAAGTCGGGACGGAGAACACTGAAGCTTTCTTT. Full variable domain (missing parts from reference TRBV5-1 and TRBJ1-1): KAGVTQTPRYLIKTRGQQVTLSCSPISGHRSVSWYQQTPGQGLQFLFEYFSETQRNKGNFPGRFSGRQFSNSRSEMNVSTLELGDSALYLCASSLEVGTENTEAFFGQGTRLTVV.